Listed below are T cell receptor beta chains from one sample, sequenced in a study of T cells in Graves' hyperthyroidism and ophthalmopathy. TCRdb used MiXCR to reprocess the multiplex PCR reads, holding one entry per CDR3 protein. This repertoire shows 490,000 or so distinct CDR3 sequences, 22% found once; its top ten account for 45% to 55%. The sequencing input was blood. The receptors here all came from a woman in her 70s with Graves' ophthalmopathy. Each CDR3 is given with its conserved first and last residue. The order of the fields is J gene, V gene, CDR3 protein.

>TRBJ1-5|TRBV12-3/TRBV12-4
CASSNGNQPQHF
>TRBJ1-1|TRBV15
CATSRGFKRGTEAFF
>TRBJ2-5|TRBV28
CASSSYGTSGDQETQYF
>TRBJ2-5|TRBV20-1
CSAGLAGRETQYF
>TRBJ2-1|TRBV12-3/TRBV12-4
CASSFSGGRGNEQFF
>TRBJ1-1|TRBV6-1
CASSLGGVGAAFF
>TRBJ1-1|TRBV6-1
CASILGTNTEAFF
>TRBJ1-2|TRBV25-1
CASSRANYGYTF
>TRBJ1-5|TRBV20-1
CSASTASSNQPQHF
>TRBJ1-2|TRBV11-3
CASSLPTGHGYTF
>TRBJ2-4|TRBV20-1
CSAEGGSLTKNIQYF